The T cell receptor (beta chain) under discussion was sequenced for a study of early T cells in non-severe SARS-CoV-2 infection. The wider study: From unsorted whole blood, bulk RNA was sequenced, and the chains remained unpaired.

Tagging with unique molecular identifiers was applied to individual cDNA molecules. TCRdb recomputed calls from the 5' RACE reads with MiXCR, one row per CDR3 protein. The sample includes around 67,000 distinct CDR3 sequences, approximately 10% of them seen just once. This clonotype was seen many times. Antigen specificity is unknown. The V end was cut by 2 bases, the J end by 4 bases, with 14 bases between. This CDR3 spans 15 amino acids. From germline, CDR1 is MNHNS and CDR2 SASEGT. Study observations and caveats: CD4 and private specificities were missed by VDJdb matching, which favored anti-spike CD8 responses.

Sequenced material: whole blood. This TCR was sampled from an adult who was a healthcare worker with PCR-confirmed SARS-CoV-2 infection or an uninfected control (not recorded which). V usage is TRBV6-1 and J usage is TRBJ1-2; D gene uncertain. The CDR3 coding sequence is TGTGCCAGCAGTGAATCCCAAGTAACGCCCTATGGCTACACCTTC. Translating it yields CASSESQVTPYGYTF.